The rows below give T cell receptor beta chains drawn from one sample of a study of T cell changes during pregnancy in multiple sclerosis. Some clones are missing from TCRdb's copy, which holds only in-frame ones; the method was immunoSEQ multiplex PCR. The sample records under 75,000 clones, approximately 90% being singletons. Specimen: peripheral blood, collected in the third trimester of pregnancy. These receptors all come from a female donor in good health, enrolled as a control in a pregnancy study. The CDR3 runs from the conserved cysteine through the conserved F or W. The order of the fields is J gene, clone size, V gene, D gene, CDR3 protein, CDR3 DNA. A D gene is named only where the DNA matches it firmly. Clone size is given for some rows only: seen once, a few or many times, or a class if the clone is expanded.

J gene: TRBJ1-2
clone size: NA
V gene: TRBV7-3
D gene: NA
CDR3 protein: CASSLGREGGLFGYTF
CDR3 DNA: TGTGCCAGCAGCTTAGGTCGGGAGGGGGGATTGTTTGGCTACACCTTC

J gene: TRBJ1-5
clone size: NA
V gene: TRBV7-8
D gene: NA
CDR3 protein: CASSSTTGSGVSNQPQHF
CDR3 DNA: TGTGCCAGCAGCTCAACCACAGGGTCCGGGGTTAGCAATCAGCCCCAGCATTTT

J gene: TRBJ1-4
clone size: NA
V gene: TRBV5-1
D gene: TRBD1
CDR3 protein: CASSDDRGPREKLFF
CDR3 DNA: TGCGCCAGCAGCGATGACAGGGGGCCTCGAGAAAAACTGTTTTTT

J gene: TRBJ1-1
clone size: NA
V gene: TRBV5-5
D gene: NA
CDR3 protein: CASSRTGGATEAFF
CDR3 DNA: TGTGCCAGCAGCCGAACAGGAGGGGCAACTGAAGCTTTCTTT

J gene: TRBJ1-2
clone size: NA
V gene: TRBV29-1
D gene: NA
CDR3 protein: CSVEDRTVYGYTF
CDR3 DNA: TGCAGCGTTGAAGATCGTACGGTCTATGGCTACACCTTC

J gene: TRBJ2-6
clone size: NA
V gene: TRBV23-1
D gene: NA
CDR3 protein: CASATLWAGAYGANVLTF
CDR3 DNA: TGCGCCAGCGCCACCCTGTGGGCAGGGGCTTATGGGGCCAACGTCCTGACTTTC

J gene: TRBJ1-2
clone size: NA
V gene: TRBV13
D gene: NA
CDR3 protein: CASSYGTAFIYGYTF
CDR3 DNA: TGTGCCAGCAGTTACGGAACAGCCTTCATCTATGGCTACACCTTC

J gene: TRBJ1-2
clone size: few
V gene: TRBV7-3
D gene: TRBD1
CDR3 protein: CASSDRTGGKGGYTF
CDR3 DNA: TGTGCCAGCAGCGATAGGACAGGGGGCAAAGGTGGCTACACCTTC

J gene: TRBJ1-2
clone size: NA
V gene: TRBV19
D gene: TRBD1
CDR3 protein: CASSIGTGVNYGYTF
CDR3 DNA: TGTGCCAGTAGTATCGGGACAGGAGTGAACTATGGCTACACCTTC

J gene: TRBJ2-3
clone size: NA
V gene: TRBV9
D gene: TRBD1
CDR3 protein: CASSATPDRPPGDTQYF
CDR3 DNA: TGTGCCAGCAGCGCGACTCCGGACAGGCCGCCAGGAGATACGCAGTATTTT

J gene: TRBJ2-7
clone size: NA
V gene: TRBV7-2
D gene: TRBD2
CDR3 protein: CASSLAAGGLEQYF
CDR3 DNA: TGTGCCAGCAGCTTAGCAGCGGGGGGACTCGAGCAGTACTTC

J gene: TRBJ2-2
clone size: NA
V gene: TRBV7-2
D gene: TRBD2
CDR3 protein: CASSSLLGGDTGELFF
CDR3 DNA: TGTGCCAGCAGCTCATTGTTGGGAGGGGACACCGGGGAGCTGTTTTTT

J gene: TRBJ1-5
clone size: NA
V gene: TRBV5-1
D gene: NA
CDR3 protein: CASSLDHAGDQPQHF
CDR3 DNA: TGCGCCAGCAGCTTGGACCACGCCGGGGATCAGCCCCAGCATTTT

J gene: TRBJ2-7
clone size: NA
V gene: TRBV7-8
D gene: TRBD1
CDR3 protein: CASSSGQGGYEQYF
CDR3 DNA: TGTGCCAGCAGCTCGGGACAGGGAGGCTACGAGCAGTACTTC

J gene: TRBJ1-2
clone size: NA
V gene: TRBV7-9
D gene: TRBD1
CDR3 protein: CASSLRGHGYTF
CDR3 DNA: TGTGCCAGCAGCTTAAGGGGGCATGGCTACACCTTC

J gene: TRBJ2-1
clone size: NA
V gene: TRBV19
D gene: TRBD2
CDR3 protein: CASSPTGLAGGRNEQFF
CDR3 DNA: TGTGCCAGTAGTCCTACTGGACTAGCGGGAGGAAGGAATGAGCAGTTCTTC

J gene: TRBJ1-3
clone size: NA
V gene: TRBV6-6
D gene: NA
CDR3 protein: CASSYLPQFSGNTIYF
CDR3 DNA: TGTGCCAGCAGTTACCTACCACAGTTCTCTGGAAACACCATATATTTT

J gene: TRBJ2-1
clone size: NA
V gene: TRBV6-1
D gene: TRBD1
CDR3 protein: CASRTNRGYEQFF
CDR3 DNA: TGTGCCAGCAGAACCAACAGGGGGTATGAGCAGTTCTTC

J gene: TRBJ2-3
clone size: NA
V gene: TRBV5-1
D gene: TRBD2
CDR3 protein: CASSLDSGRADTQYF
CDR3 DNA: TGCGCCAGCAGCTTGGACAGCGGGAGGGCGGATACGCAGTATTTT

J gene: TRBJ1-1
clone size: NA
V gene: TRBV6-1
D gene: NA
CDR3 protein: CASSESGGNENTEAFF
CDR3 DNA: TGTGCCAGCAGTGAGAGCGGGGGGAATGAGAACACTGAAGCTTTCTTT

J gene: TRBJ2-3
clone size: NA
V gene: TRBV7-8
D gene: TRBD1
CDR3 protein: CASSLAFGTGGEDTQYF
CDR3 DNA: TGTGCCAGCAGCTTAGCCTTCGGGACAGGGGGCGAGGATACGCAGTATTTT

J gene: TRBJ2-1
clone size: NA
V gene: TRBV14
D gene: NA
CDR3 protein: CASSQDEGWRDSSYNEQFF
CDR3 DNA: TGTGCCAGCAGCCAAGATGAGGGGTGGCGGGATTCCTCCTACAATGAGCAGTTCTTC

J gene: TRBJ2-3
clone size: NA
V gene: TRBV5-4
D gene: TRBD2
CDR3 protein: CASSPISGRANTDTQYF
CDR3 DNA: TGTGCCAGCAGCCCCATTAGCGGGAGGGCCAACACAGATACGCAGTATTTT

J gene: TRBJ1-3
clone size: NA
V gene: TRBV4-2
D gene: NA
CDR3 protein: CASSLLPYREISGNTIYF
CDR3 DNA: TGTGCCAGCAGCTTACTCCCCTACAGGGAAATCTCTGGAAACACCATATATTTT

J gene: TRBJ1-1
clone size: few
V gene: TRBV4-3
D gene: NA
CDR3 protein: CASSLIGGTEAFF
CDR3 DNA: TGCGCCAGCAGCCTCATCGGGGGAACTGAAGCTTTCTTT

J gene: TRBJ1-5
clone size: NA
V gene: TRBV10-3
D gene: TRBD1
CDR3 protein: CAISESDRGYSNQPQHF
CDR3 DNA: TGTGCCATCAGTGAGTCGGACAGGGGGTATAGCAATCAGCCCCAGCATTTT

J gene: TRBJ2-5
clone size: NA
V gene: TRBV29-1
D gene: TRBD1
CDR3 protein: CSVPDRVGTETQYF
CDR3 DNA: TGCAGCGTTCCGGACAGGGTGGGTACAGAGACCCAGTACTTC

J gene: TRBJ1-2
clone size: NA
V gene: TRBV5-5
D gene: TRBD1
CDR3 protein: CASSSGTGEYGYTF
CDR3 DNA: TGTGCCAGCAGCTCCGGCACAGGGGAATATGGCTACACCTTC

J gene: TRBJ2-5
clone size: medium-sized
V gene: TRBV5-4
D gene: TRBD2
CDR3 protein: CASSLLAGDQETQYF
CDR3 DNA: TGTGCCAGCAGCTTACTAGCGGGTGACCAAGAGACCCAGTACTTC

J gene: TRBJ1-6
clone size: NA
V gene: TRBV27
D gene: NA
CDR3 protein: CATRLGRGYNSPLHF
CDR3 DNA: TGTGCCACCCGCCTCGGCAGGGGCTATAATTCACCCCTCCACTTT

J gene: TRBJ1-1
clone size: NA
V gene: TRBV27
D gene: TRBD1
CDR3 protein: CASSLRNTGGEAFF
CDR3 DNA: TGTGCCAGCAGTTTACGCAACACAGGGGGCGAAGCTTTCTTT

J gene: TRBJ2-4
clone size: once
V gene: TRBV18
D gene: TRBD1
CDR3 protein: CASSPPGQGYNIQYF
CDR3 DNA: TGTGCCAGCTCACCACCGGGACAGGGGTATAACATTCAGTACTTC